Below, 28 T cell receptor beta chains from the same sample are listed, as sequenced in a study of cytomegalovirus exposure and HLA in healthy donors. Vbeta (60) and Jbeta (13) primers were used in the PCR. Clones were sequenced by immunoSEQ multiplex PCR, and TCRdb holds only the in-frame ones, with some missing. The table includes roughly 80,000 clones, roughly 75% detected once. The sequenced sample was PBMCs. The receptors stem from a woman between 35 and 50 years old in good health and CMV-seronegative.

The chain couples TRBV19 to TRBJ2-5; the D is unclear. The germline V gene encodes CDR1 LNHDA and CDR2 SQIVND (reference sequence). The length of the CDR3 is 15 residues. V shed 4 bases and J shed 1 base, with 13 bases lying between them. CDR3 region: CASSTPPGTQETQYF. CDR3 coding DNA: TGTGCCAGTAGTACTCCCCCGGGTACCCAAGAGACCCAGTACTTC. The complete variable domain, with remaining parts taken from reference TRBV19 and TRBJ2-5, reads DGGITQSPKYLFRKEGQNVTLSCEQNLNHDAMYWYRQDPGQGLRLIYYSQIVNDFQKGDIAEGYSVSREKKESFPLTVTSAQKNPTAFYLCASSTPPGTQETQYFGPGTRLLVL.

This chain links TRBV7-2 with TRBJ2-7; no clear D gene. The CDR3 loop spans 15 amino acids. The germline V gene encodes CDR1 SGHTA and CDR2 FQGNSA. Between the trimmed V and J ends, which lost 2 bases and 3 bases, there was a span of 14 bases. CDR3 sequence reads: CASSLREAPIYEQYF. DNA of the CDR3: TGTGCCAGCAGCTTAAGAGAGGCCCCGATCTACGAGCAGTACTTC. Filled out from reference TRBV7-2 and TRBJ2-7, the complete variable domain reads GAGVSQSPSNKVTEKGKDVELRCDPISGHTALYWYRQSLGQGLEFLIYFQGNSAPDKSGLPSDRFSAERTGGSVSTLTIQRTQQEDSAVYLCASSLREAPIYEQYFGPGTRLTVT.

The J gene is TRBJ1-2, the V gene TRBV15; D may be TRBD1 (5 bases). The V gene's germline CDR1 is LNHNV and CDR2 YYDKDF (reference sequence). The CDR3 runs to 15 residues. V was clipped by 0 bases and J by 4 bases, with 12 bases between them. The CDR3 loop reads CATSRDRRRVYGYTF. CDR3 in DNA: TGTGCCACCAGCAGAGATCGGCGCAGGGTCTATGGCTACACCTTC.

The chain employs TRBV7-9 and TRBJ2-1; perhaps TRBD2 as D (6 bases). The CDR3 length is 15 residues. V was cut by 1 base and J by 4 bases, with 11 bases left in between. Germline values: CDR1 SEHNR, CDR2 FQNEAQ (reference sequence). CDR3 nucleotides: TGTGCCAGCAGCTTAGGGGGGGTGGCTTACAATGAGCAGTTCTTC. It is translated as CASSLGGVAYNEQFF.

DNA of the CDR3: TGTGCCAGTAAAGCGGACAGGTTTAGCAATCAGCCCCAGCATTTT. Its translation is CASKADRFSNQPQHF. The chain links TRBV19 to TRBJ1-5, with 7 bases aligning to TRBD1. The ends lost 7 bases at V and 0 bases at J; junction bases unmatched: 6. Germline CDR1 LNHDA, CDR2 SQIVND (reference sequence). The CDR3 length is 15 residues.

In its sample, this clone was seen once. V usage is TRBV18 and J usage is TRBJ1-2; TRBD1 matches 9 bases. In germline, CDR1 is KGHSH, CDR2 LQKENI. The CDR3 runs 15 residues. With V trimmed by 1 base and J by 2 bases, 2 bases remained unmatched. The CDR3 spells CASSPLTGGNYGYTF. DNA for the CDR3: TGTGCCAGCTCACCACTCACAGGGGGCAACTATGGCTACACCTTC.

V is TRBV15 and J is TRBJ2-1; 12 nucleotides match TRBD2. The CDR3 sequence is 16 residues long. V was clipped by 5 bases and J by 3 bases; unmatched bases: 5. From germline, CDR1 is LNHNV and CDR2 YYDKDF (reference sequence). CDR3 bases: TGTGCCACCAGCTCCGGACTAGCGGGAAACTACAATGAGCAGTTCTTC. Its protein is CATSSGLAGNYNEQFF.

This chain links TRBV7-9 with TRBJ1-3, with 7 bases lining up with TRBD1. This CDR3 contains 15 residues. The trim removed 6 bases at V and 2 bases at J, leaving 7 bases unmatched. Germline assignment: CDR1 SEHNR and CDR2 FQNEAQ (reference sequence). As DNA, the CDR3 is TGTGCCAGCAGTCCCTCCGACAGGGCTGGAAACACCATATATTTT. It specifies CASSPSDRAGNTIYF.

J is TRBJ2-1 and V is TRBV27; TRBD2 agrees at 12 bases. The CDR3 spans 19 residues. The germline CDR1 and CDR2 sequences are MNHEY and SMNVEV (reference sequence). V lost 0 bases to trimming and J lost 8 bases; unmatched junction nucleotides: 14. The CDR3 region is CASSLSANPGLAGRYEQFF. CDR3 nucleotides: TGTGCCAGCAGTTTATCTGCGAACCCCGGACTAGCGGGACGATATGAGCAGTTCTTC.

V gene TRBV7-2 combines with J gene TRBJ2-5; unclear D gene. Germline CDR1 is SGHTA and CDR2 is FQGNSA. V was cut by 6 bases and J by 0 bases, with 11 bases left in between. The CDR3 loop spans 14 amino acids. CDR3 in DNA: TGTGCCAGCAGTCCAAACTCCTACCAAGAGACCCAGTACTTC. This encodes CASSPNSYQETQYF.

The chain uses TRBV5-1 and TRBJ2-1, with 8 bases that match TRBD1. This CDR3 contains 15 residues. The junction had 7 bases not matched to a gene; V was cut back by 2 bases and J by 6 bases. Germline V gene data show CDR1 as SGHRS and CDR2 as YFSETQ. CDR3 protein: CASSFRQGALNEQFF. The CDR3 DNA is TGCGCCAGCAGCTTTCGGCAGGGGGCGCTCAATGAGCAGTTCTTC. Based on the CDR3 plus reference TRBV5-1 and TRBJ2-1, the full variable domain is KAGVTQTPRYLIKTRGQQVTLSCSPISGHRSVSWYQQTPGQGLQFLFEYFSETQRNKGNFPGRFSGRQFSNSRSEMNVSTLELGDSALYLCASSFRQGALNEQFFGPGTRLTVL.

V gene TRBV7-2 combines with J gene TRBJ2-3, with 8 bases identical to TRBD2. The junction had 4 bases not matched to a gene; V was cut back by 5 bases and J by 0 bases. Germline values: CDR1 SGHTA, CDR2 FQGNSA. The CDR3 is made up of 15 amino acids. CDR3 sequence (DNA): TGTGCCAGCAGCGTCACTAGCGGTAGCACAGATACGCAGTATTTT. This encodes CASSVTSGSTDTQYF.

J is TRBJ2-1 and V is TRBV6-5; 9 nucleotides line up with TRBD2. CDR3 size: 16 residues. Germline values: CDR1 MNHEY, CDR2 SVGAGI. J lost 5 bases, V lost 4 bases, and 9 bases had no gene match. CDR3 amino acids: CASSFLAGVVNNEQFF. CDR3 nucleotides: TGTGCCAGCAGTTTCTTAGCGGGAGTGGTCAACAATGAGCAGTTCTTC.

The chain has TRBV15 and TRBJ2-1; 10 bases align to TRBD2. CDR1 and CDR2 (germline): LNHNV, YYDKDF (reference sequence). V shed 0 bases and J 8 bases; nucleotides not matched to a gene: 4. The CDR3 runs to 15 residues. This CDR3 reads CATSRDKLAGYEQFF. DNA of the CDR3: TGTGCCACCAGCAGAGATAAACTAGCGGGATATGAGCAGTTCTTC.

V is TRBV5-1 and J is TRBJ1-2; no clear D gene. V was pared by 2 bases and J by 2 bases, with 7 bases between. CDR3 length equals 13 residues. Germline CDR1 SGHRS, CDR2 YFSETQ. The CDR3 reads CASSLQMNYGYTF. The CDR3 nucleotides are TGCGCCAGCAGCTTACAGATGAACTATGGCTACACCTTC.

The chain carries TRBV5-6 and TRBJ2-1; 9 bases match TRBD2. The V gene's germline CDR1 is SGHDT and CDR2 YYEEEE. V was pared by 2 bases and J by 0 bases, with 6 bases of the junction left unmatched. The CDR3 is 17 residues long. CDR3 nucleotide sequence: TGTGCCAGCAGCTTTAGACTAGCGGCTAACTCCTACAATGAGCAGTTCTTC. As protein: CASSFRLAANSYNEQFF.

This chain uses TRBV25-1 with TRBJ1-1; D is possibly TRBD1 (5 bases). V lost 3 bases and J 0 bases, leaving 11 bases between the germline ends. The CDR3 spans 15 residues. The germline CDR1 and CDR2 sequences are MGHDK and SYGVNS. The CDR3 nucleotides are TGTGCCAGCAGTGACCGACAGACACTGAACACTGAAGCTTTCTTT. Amino acids: CASSDRQTLNTEAFF.

The V call is TRBV7-3, the J call TRBJ2-3; 12 positions match TRBD2. Germline lookup yields CDR1 SGHTA and CDR2 FQGTGA. V gave up 1 base and J gave up 2 bases; unmatched junction bases: 10. The CDR3 consists of 19 residues. Written as DNA, the CDR3 is TGTGCCAGCAGCTTAAAGACCGGACTAGCGGGAACAATCACAGATACGCAGTATTTT. Translating gives CASSLKTGLAGTITDTQYF.

This sequence joins TRBV28 and TRBJ2-6; D perhaps matches TRBD1 (6 bases). In germline, CDR1 is MDHEN, CDR2 SYDVKM. The CDR3 runs to 15 residues. Trimming shortened V by 1 base and J by 2 bases, and 6 bases separated the two germline ends. In DNA, the CDR3 is TGTGCCAGCAGTTTATACAGGGCTGGGGCCAACGTCCTGACTTTC. Translation: CASSLYRAGANVLTF. Full variable domain (rest looked up from reference TRBV28 and TRBJ2-6): DVKVTQSSRYLVKRTGEKVFLECVQDMDHENMFWYRQDPGLGLRLIYFSYDVKMKEKGDIPEGYSVSREKKERFSLILESASTNQTSMYLCASSLYRAGANVLTFGAGSRLTVL.

This chain links TRBV5-4 with TRBJ1-2; 7 nucleotides agree with TRBD1. There are 20 residues in the CDR3. Germline V gene data show CDR1 as SGHNT and CDR2 as YYREEE (reference sequence). V lost 4 bases and J lost 2; bases outside the gene matches: 23. The CDR3 DNA reads TGTGCCAGCAGCCTCTATCTTTCTTTAGTCGACAGGGCGATGAACTATGGCTACACCTTC. Translation: CASSLYLSLVDRAMNYGYTF.

The chain uses TRBV12-5 and TRBJ2-6; perhaps TRBD1 as D (6 bases). Germline values: CDR1 LGHNT, CDR2 FRNRAP. Trimming pared 7 bases from V and 2 bases from J, leaving 9 bases between. The CDR3 has 14 residues. Here the CDR3 DNA reads TGTGCTAGTGACCAGGGGACTGGGGCCAACGTCCTGACTTTC. It specifies CASDQGTGANVLTF.

J is TRBJ2-1 and V is TRBV19, with a possible D match to TRBD2 (5 bases). Germline CDR1 is LNHDA and CDR2 is SQIVND (reference sequence). The CDR3 is made up of 13 amino acids. V was shortened by 3 bases and J by 9 bases, with 12 bases between the two germline ends. CDR3 in amino acids: CASSIRSSGEQFF. CDR3 DNA sequence: TGTGCCAGTAGTATTCGGTCCAGCGGTGAGCAGTTCTTC.

The V and J genes are TRBV19 and TRBJ2-5; TRBD1 might be the D (6 bases). The V end lost 5 bases, the J end lost 0 bases, and 13 bases lay between the germline ends. The length of the CDR3 is 15 residues. Per the germline V gene, CDR1 is LNHDA and CDR2 is SQIVND (reference sequence). Here the CDR3 DNA reads TGTGCCAGTAGTGCGGACAGCCTATACCAAGAGACCCAGTACTTC. This translates into CASSADSLYQETQYF.

V is TRBV21-1 and J is TRBJ1-2; no DNA check was done on the table's D call, TRBD1. TRBV21-1 is marked as a pseudogene. The CDR3 covers 19 residues. CDR3 amino acids: CASRKRRQGSSSANYGYTF. In nucleotides, the CDR3 is TGTGCCAGCAGAAAAAGGCGACAGGGGTCTTCCTCAGCTAACTATGGCTACACCTTC.

This rearrangement joins TRBV29-1 to TRBJ1-1, with 8 bases aligning to TRBD1. The CDR3 has 14 amino acids. V gave up 4 bases and J gave up 2 bases; unmatched junction bases: 6. Germline lookup yields CDR1 SQVTM and CDR2 ANQGSEA. CDR3 sequence: CSVAQGAKNTEAFF. CDR3 in DNA: TGCAGCGTTGCTCAGGGGGCTAAAAACACTGAAGCTTTCTTT. The full variable domain, with the rest looked up from reference TRBV29-1 and TRBJ1-1, is SAVISQKPSRDICQRGTSLTIQCQVDSQVTMMFWYRQQPGQSLTLIATANQGSEATYESGFVIDKFPISRPNLTFSTLTVSNMSPEDSSIYLCSVAQGAKNTEAFFGQGTRLTVV.

The V call is TRBV28, the J call TRBJ1-2, with TRBD1 identical over 7 bases. Unmatched junction bases numbered 6, after V lost 1 base and J lost 1 base. This CDR3 region has 16 residues. Germline-derived CDR1 and CDR2 are MDHEN and SYDVKM. The CDR3 protein is CASSLSSGTVNYGYTF. CDR3 nucleotide sequence: TGTGCCAGCAGTTTATCTTCCGGGACAGTTAACTATGGCTACACCTTC.

The chain joins TRBV30 to TRBJ2-3; 12 nucleotides align to TRBD2. The CDR3 runs 15 residues. Germline V gene data show CDR1 as GTSNPN and CDR2 as SVGIG (reference sequence). With V trimmed by 0 bases and J by 6 bases, 4 bases remained unmatched. The CDR3 reads CAWSVLAGGLDTQYF. CDR3 DNA sequence: TGTGCCTGGAGTGTCCTAGCGGGAGGGCTGGATACGCAGTATTTT.

The chain recombines TRBV19 with TRBJ1-1; TRBD1 agrees at 7 bases. CDR1 is LNHDA, CDR2 SQIVND, per germline (reference sequence). Unmatched junction bases numbered 12, after V lost 7 bases and J lost 1 base. CDR3 length: 16 residues. Here the CDR3 DNA reads TGTGCCAGTAACGACGCGCGCGGGACAGCGAACACTGAAGCTTTCTTT. This encodes CASNDARGTANTEAFF.